These 30 T cell receptor beta chains were sequenced from one sample in a study of T cell repertoires in cytomegalovirus infection. TCRdb processed the reads anew with MiXCR; each CDR3 protein has one entry. The data hold roughly 200,000 distinct CDR3 sequences, with roughly a sixth observed a single time. Sample: CD8+ T cells from PBMCs. The receptor set was obtained from a human donor in good health (CMV status not recorded). Some clones in this sample may be carry-over from other donors' samples.

V gene TRBV5-5 combines with J gene TRBJ2-1; D possibly corresponds to TRBD1 (5 bases). Trimming removed 5 bases from V and 8 bases from J, with 11 bases in between. Looked up from germline, CDR1 is SGHKS and CDR2 is YYEKEE (reference sequence). This CDR3 has 12 residues. CDR3 coding DNA: TGTGCCAGCAGGCAGGGTTTGCATGAGCAGTTCTTC. This translates into CASRQGLHEQFF.

A few counts support this clonotype. This chain uses TRBV7-3 with TRBJ2-1; D might be TRBD2 (6 bases). Germline V gene data show CDR1 as SGHTA and CDR2 as FQGTGA. The CDR3 runs to 17 residues. Trimming removed 1 base from V and 8 bases from J, with 21 bases in between. DNA for the CDR3: TGTGCCAGCAGCTTAAGAGGTGGACGGGGCCCGGGGGATGAGCAGTTCTTC. Protein product: CASSLRGGRGPGDEQFF.

In its sample, this clonotype was seen a few times. The chain uses TRBV20-1 and TRBJ2-7, with a possible D match to TRBD2 (5 bases). The V end lost 1 base, the J end lost 2 bases, and 12 bases lay between the germline ends. Germline V gene sequence: CDR1 DFQATT, CDR2 SNEGSKA (reference sequence). The CDR3 spans 14 residues. The CDR3 here is CSARALEETYEQYF. DNA of the CDR3: TGCAGTGCTAGAGCCCTGGAGGAGACCTACGAGCAGTACTTC.

The V and J genes are TRBV9 and TRBJ2-2; D is uncertain. This CDR3 comprises 17 residues. Germline lookup yields CDR1 SGDLS and CDR2 YYNGEE. V shed 5 bases and J shed 0 bases, with 17 bases lying between them. The CDR3 protein is CASSAPRRAANTGELFF. CDR3 DNA sequence: TGTGCCAGCAGTGCCCCCCGTAGGGCGGCGAACACCGGGGAGCTGTTTTTT.

This clonotype was detected a few times. The chain recombines TRBV6-2 or TRBV6-3 with TRBJ2-3, with D maybe TRBD2 (7 bases). Germline V gene lookup returns CDR1 MNHEY and CDR2 SVGEGT. With 3 bases removed from V and 1 base from J, the gap between germline ends came to 14 bases. CDR3 length: 16 residues. CDR3 nucleotides: TGTGCCAGCAGTTATCTCGCGCGGGGGCGCACAGATACGCAGTATTTT. Translation: CASSYLARGRTDTQYF.

This clonotype was detected a few times. The gene calls are TRBV5-6 and TRBJ1-2, with 7 bases identical to TRBD1. Per germline, CDR1 SGHDT and CDR2 YYEEEE. Germline trimming cut 4 bases from V and 8 bases from J; bases unmatched to any gene: 11. The CDR3 has 14 amino acids. The CDR3 nucleotides read TGTGCCAGCAGCGTTGGACAGGCCGGTTTGGGCTACACCTTC. Its translation: CASSVGQAGLGYTF. Filled out from reference TRBV5-6 and TRBJ1-2, the complete variable domain reads DAGVTQSPTHLIKTRGQQVTLRCSPKSGHDTVSWYQQALGQGPQFIFQYYEEEERQRGNFPDRFSGHQFPNYSSELNVNALLLGDSALYLCASSVGQAGLGYTFGSGTRLTVV.

There are many counts of this clonotype. The V and J genes are TRBV7-6 and TRBJ1-1; D gene uncertain. Germline lookup yields CDR1 SGHVS and CDR2 FNYEAQ. The CDR3 is 17 amino acids. Trimming cost V 5 bases and J 0 bases, with 19 bases left between them. The CDR3 DNA is TGTGCCAGCAGCGCCGCGGGTGTCCTCCCCATGAACACTGAAGCTTTCTTT. Encoded protein: CASSAAGVLPMNTEAFF.

This clonotype occurred a few times. The chain has TRBV7-2 and TRBJ2-3, with 7 bases aligning to TRBD1. There are 15 residues in the CDR3. With 4 bases clipped from V and 3 bases from J, the junction kept 7 bases outside the gene matches. CDR1 and CDR2 from the germline V gene are SGHTA and FQGNSA. The CDR3 DNA reads as TGTGCCAGCAGCTCCGAGGACAGGTGGACAGATACGCAGTATTTT. It specifies CASSSEDRWTDTQYF.

This clonotype has at least ten counts. The DNA of the CDR3 is TGTGCCAGCAGCTTAGTTACACAACTCTCTGGGGCCAACGTCCTGACTTTC. Its translation is CASSLVTQLSGANVLTF. The genes are TRBV7-2 and TRBJ2-6; D is uncertain. Germline loops: CDR1 SGHTA, CDR2 FQGNSA. The V end was cut by 1 base, the J end by 0 bases, with 10 bases between. The CDR3 spans 17 residues.

V gene TRBV20-1 combines with J gene TRBJ1-1; no clear D gene. Trimming left V 6 bases short and J 4 bases short, with 21 bases between. Germline CDR1 is DFQATT and CDR2 is SNEGSKA (reference sequence). This CDR3 has 15 amino acids. CDR3 in DNA: TGCAGTGCCAACAAGGGCCCCAGCGGAGGCACTGAAGCTTTCTTT. Its protein product is CSANKGPSGGTEAFF.

This clonotype was detected only a few times. CDR3 protein: CASSLLSGEGYEQYF. DNA of the CDR3: TGTGCCAGCAGTTTATTGTCCGGGGAGGGCTACGAGCAGTACTTC. The V gene is TRBV28, the J gene TRBJ2-7; 7 bases are shared with TRBD2. From germline, CDR1 is MDHEN and CDR2 SYDVKM. V was pared by 1 base and J by 3 bases, with 6 bases of the junction left unmatched. This CDR3 is 15 amino acids long. The variable domain in full, completed from reference TRBV28 and TRBJ2-7, reads DVKVTQSSRYLVKRTGEKVFLECVQDMDHENMFWYRQDPGLGLRLIYFSYDVKMKEKGDIPEGYSVSREKKERFSLILESASTNQTSMYLCASSLLSGEGYEQYFGPGTRLTVT.

This clonotype was observed a few times. V and J are TRBV7-9 and TRBJ2-5; 7 bases are a match to TRBD1. After removal of 7 bases from V and 3 bases from J, the junction contained 14 bases not matched to a gene. The germline CDR1 and CDR2 sequences are SEHNR and FQNEAQ (reference sequence). This CDR3 contains 16 residues. The CDR3 region is CASTTKKGTDKETQYF. The DNA for the CDR3 is TGTGCCAGCACCACCAAAAAAGGGACAGACAAAGAGACCCAGTACTTC.

Details on this clonotype: The CDR3 ends on some other residue instead of the conserved phenylalanine or tryptophan, so this is likely a read error. J is TRBJ1-2 and V is TRBV6-2 or TRBV6-3; perhaps TRBD1 as D (6 bases). The CDR3 totals 15 residues. Per the germline V gene, CDR1 is MNHEY and CDR2 is SVGEGT. Trimming took off 2 bases at V and 8 bases at J, with 18 bases between the two ends. CDR3 sequence: CASSYAADRLSGYTY. The CDR3 region has the DNA TGTGCCAGCAGTTACGCAGCTGACAGGTTGAGCGGCTACACCTAC.

This clonotype occurred a few times. The chain joins TRBV24-1 to TRBJ1-2; TRBD1 aligns across 7 bases. After removal of 5 bases from V and 4 bases from J, the junction contained 6 bases not matched to a gene. Germline assignment: CDR1 KGHDR and CDR2 SFDVKD. The CDR3 spans 14 residues. CDR3 loop: CATSGEGQTYGYTF. In nucleotides, the CDR3 is TGTGCCACCAGTGGTGAGGGACAGACCTATGGCTACACCTTC.

The V call is TRBV2, the J call TRBJ1-1, with D perhaps TRBD1 (5 bases). The germline V gene has CDR1 SNHLY and CDR2 FYNNEI. This CDR3 comprises 13 residues. V was cut by 6 bases and J by 6 bases, with 14 bases left in between. The CDR3 here is CASRKGGASEAFF. The CDR3 region has the DNA TGTGCCAGCAGGAAGGGCGGGGCATCTGAAGCTTTCTTT. Combining the CDR3 with reference TRBV2 and TRBJ1-1 gives the whole variable domain EPEVTQTPSHQVTQMGQEVILRCVPISNHLYFYWYRQILGQKVEFLVSFYNNEISEKSEIFDDQFSVERPDGSNFTLKIRSTKLEDSAMYFCASRKGGASEAFFGQGTRLTVV.

The chain uses TRBV28 and TRBJ1-5; no clear D. CDR1 and CDR2 from the germline V gene are MDHEN and SYDVKM. This CDR3 region has 14 residues. V gave up 5 bases and J gave up 0 bases, with 8 bases separating them. The CDR3 region is CASSESYSNQPQHF. CDR3 bases: TGTGCCAGCAGTGAATCTTATAGCAATCAGCCCCAGCATTTT.

The gene calls are TRBV29-1 and TRBJ2-4, with 10 bases matching TRBD2. The J segment lost 0 bases and the V segment lost 5 bases, leaving 1 base of the junction unmatched. Germline lookup yields CDR1 SQVTM and CDR2 ANQGSEA. CDR3 length equals 14 residues. The CDR3 reads CSVLAGGAKNIQYF. In DNA, the CDR3 is TGCAGCGTTTTAGCGGGGGGAGCCAAAAACATTCAGTACTTC.

The rearrangement joins TRBV28 to TRBJ2-7; 7 bases agree with TRBD1. The CDR3 has 15 amino acids. The germline CDR1 and CDR2 sequences are MDHEN and SYDVKM. The J segment lost 3 bases and the V segment lost 6 bases, leaving 11 bases of the junction unmatched. The CDR3 loop reads CASRVGYRGYYEQYF. CDR3 in DNA: TGTGCCAGCAGGGTAGGGTACAGGGGATACTACGAGCAGTACTTC.

The chain combines TRBV19 with TRBJ2-3, with D possibly TRBD1 on 6 matching bases. This CDR3 has 16 residues. V shed 5 bases and J shed 1 base, with 16 bases lying between them. Germline V CDR1 and CDR2: LNHDA, SQIVND (reference sequence). The CDR3 here is CASSPQAGARTDTQYF. The DNA of the CDR3 is TGTGCCAGTAGTCCCCAGGCAGGGGCCCGCACAGATACGCAGTATTTT.

This clonotype has a handful of counts. The junction and the germline gene differ at one end; a read error may be behind it. This chain links TRBV9 with TRBJ1-2, with 9 bases identical to TRBD1. This CDR3 region has 16 residues. Germline values: CDR1 SGDLS, CDR2 YYNGEE. DNA for the CDR3: TGTGCCAGCAGCGCTCAGCGGTCACAGGGGGCTTTTGGCTACACCTTT. Translating it yields CASSAQRSQGAFGYTF.

The chain carries TRBV29-1 and TRBJ2-7; D unclear. CDR1 and CDR2 (germline): SQVTM, ANQGSEA. The CDR3 contains 13 residues. V was cut by 6 bases and J by 0 bases, with 12 bases left in between. CDR3: CSVYVDGSYEQYF. CDR3 coding DNA: TGCAGCGTATACGTGGACGGCTCCTACGAGCAGTACTTC.

Only a few counts were recorded for this clonotype. The chain uses TRBV7-9 and TRBJ1-1; the D is unclear. Germline V CDR1 and CDR2: SEHNR, FQNEAQ (reference sequence). Trimming stripped 5 bases from V and 5 bases from J, with 21 bases between. CDR3 size: 16 residues. Here the CDR3 reads CASSPLSGGGWTEAFF. In DNA, the CDR3 is TGTGCCAGCAGCCCCCTCTCCGGAGGAGGGTGGACTGAAGCTTTCTTT.

This clonotype appeared many times. The V and J genes are TRBV7-2 and TRBJ2-1; 11 nucleotides agree with TRBD2. Germline V gives CDR1 SGHTA, CDR2 FQGNSA. This CDR3 region has 20 residues. J lost 7 bases, V lost 2 bases, and 19 bases had no gene match. The CDR3 here is CASSLNSASGGFAIGNEQFF. DNA of the CDR3: TGTGCCAGCAGCTTAAATTCGGCTAGCGGGGGGTTCGCAATAGGGAATGAGCAGTTCTTC.

This chain links TRBV2 with TRBJ1-1; TRBD1 matches 11 bases. Germline V CDR1 and CDR2: SNHLY, FYNNEI. The CDR3 consists of 13 residues. J lost 5 bases, V lost 6 bases, and 2 bases had no gene match. The CDR3, as DNA: TGTGCCAGCAGCGGGACAGGGGGTACTGAAGCTTTCTTT. The encoded protein is CASSGTGGTEAFF.

This clonotype was counted only a few times. This sequence joins TRBV7-6 and TRBJ2-7; D may be TRBD2 (7 bases). V lost 3 bases, J lost 6 bases, and 18 bases lay in between. The CDR3 consists of 15 residues. CDR1 is SGHVS and CDR2 is FNYEAQ in the germline V gene. CDR3 residues: CASSFRRGGPPEQYF. CDR3 in DNA: TGTGCCAGCAGCTTTAGAAGGGGGGGGCCTCCCGAGCAGTACTTC.

The rearrangement links TRBV6-2 or TRBV6-3 to TRBJ2-5; D remains ambiguous. The germline gives CDR1 MNHEY, CDR2 SVGEGT. This CDR3 is 15 amino acids long. As DNA, the CDR3 is TGTGCGGCAGCAGTCCCCCGCTTCGTACAAGAGACCCAGTACTTC. It yields the protein CAAAVPRFVQETQYF.

V is TRBV6-2 or TRBV6-3 and J is TRBJ1-2; D is unresolved. V gave up 2 bases and J gave up 4 bases, with 14 bases separating them. This CDR3 spans 15 amino acids. The germline gives CDR1 MNHEY, CDR2 SVGEGT. The CDR3 DNA reads as TGTGCCAGCAGTTACGAACTGAGATCCTTCTATGGCTACACCTTC. This gives the protein CASSYELRSFYGYTF.

In this sample, this clonotype turned up once. The chain combines TRBV10-3 with TRBJ2-5; the D gene is possibly TRBD2 (5 bases). V was cut by 3 bases and J by 9 bases, with 20 bases left in between. The CDR3 is made up of 15 amino acids. Germline values: CDR1 ENHRY, CDR2 SYGVKD. As DNA, the CDR3 is TGTGCCATCAGTGACCCCCTCGACGGGCCGAGGGCCCAGTACTTC. The encoded protein is CAISDPLDGPRAQYF.

The genes are TRBV29-1 and TRBJ2-7; 11 bases are shared with TRBD1. Germline loops: CDR1 SQVTM, CDR2 ANQGSEA. Losses at the gene ends were 6 bases for V and 4 bases for J; bases not matched to a gene: 5. The CDR3 loop spans 13 amino acids. Here the CDR3 reads CSVRTGGGYEQYF. The CDR3 nucleotides are TGCAGCGTGAGGACAGGGGGCGGGTACGAGCAGTACTTC.

This clonotype has a count of ten or more. A much larger clone differs by one base, so this may be a read error. J is TRBJ1-1 and V is TRBV7-2, with D unclear. The V end was cut by 1 base, the J end by 1 base, with 4 bases between. CDR1 and CDR2 (germline): SGHTA, FQGNSA. This CDR3 spans 13 amino acids. CDR3 bases: TGTGCCAGCAGCTTAGTGGGGAACACTGAAGCTTTCTTT. This encodes CASSLVGNTEAFF.